Below, one T cell receptor beta chain is given with its context. The target antigen is unknown. Trimming stripped 5 bases from V and 3 bases from J, with 17 bases between. CDR1 is MNHNS, CDR2 SASEGT, per germline. The CDR3 has 16 amino acids. This sample was included in a study of T cells after yellow fever vaccination. Whole-study findings and limits: Weaker overall was a secondary response that nonetheless peaked faster, on day 5 versus 15. Primary-vaccination clones mostly resurfaced post-booster (about 96% CD4, roughly 90% CD8).

Researchers made TCR cDNA using 5'RACE template switching, and this step added a universal primer site and UMIs. Each CDR3 protein is one row after TCRdb ran MiXCR on the 5' RACE reads. The table lists hundreds of thousands of distinct CDR3 sequences, around an eighth of them singletons. The source of this sequence is a man aged 30 to 39 who received the YFV17D yellow fever vaccine. The specimen comprised PBMCs, sampled on the day of the yellow fever booster vaccination. This sequence joins TRBV6-1 and TRBJ2-1, with D perhaps given as TRBD1 or TRBD2 (5 bases each). The CDR3 DNA reads TGTGCCAGCAGTCCTTCCGGGACGTCGTTCTACAATGAGCAGTTCTTC. Translated, it gives CASSPSGTSFYNEQFF.